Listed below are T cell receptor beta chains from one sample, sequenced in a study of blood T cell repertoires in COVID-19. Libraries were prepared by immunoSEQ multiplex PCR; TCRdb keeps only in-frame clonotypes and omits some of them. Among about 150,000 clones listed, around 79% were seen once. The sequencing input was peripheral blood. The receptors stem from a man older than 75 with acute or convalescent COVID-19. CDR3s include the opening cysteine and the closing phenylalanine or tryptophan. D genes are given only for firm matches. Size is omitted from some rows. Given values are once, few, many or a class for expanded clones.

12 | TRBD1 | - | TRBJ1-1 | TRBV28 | CASSPPDRQAFF | TGTGCCAGCAGTCCCCCGGACAGGCAAGCTTTCTTT
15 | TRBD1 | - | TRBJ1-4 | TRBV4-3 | CASSQRGQPNEKLFF | TGCGCCAGCAGCCAGAGGGGACAGCCCAATGAAAAACTGTTTTTT
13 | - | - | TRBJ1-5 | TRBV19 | CASTGDYTQPQHF | TGTGCCAGTACAGGGGACTATACTCAGCCCCAGCATTTT
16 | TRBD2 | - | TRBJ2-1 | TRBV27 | CASSGGLAGNYNEQFF | TGTGCCAGCAGTGGGGGACTAGCTGGGAACTACAATGAGCAGTTCTTC
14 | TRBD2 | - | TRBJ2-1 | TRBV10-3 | CAISESGGKGEQFF | TGTGCCATCAGTGAGTCGGGGGGGAAGGGCGAGCAGTTCTTC
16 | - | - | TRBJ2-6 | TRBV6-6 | CASSRPTASGANVLTF | TGTGCCAGCAGTCGACCGACAGCTTCTGGGGCCAACGTCCTGACTTTC
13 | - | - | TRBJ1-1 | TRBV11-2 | CASSLFFRDEAFF | TGTGCCAGCAGCTTATTTTTCAGGGATGAAGCTTTCTTT
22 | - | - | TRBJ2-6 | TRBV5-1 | CASSLGRSKAAGALSGANVLTF | TGCGCCAGCAGCTTGGGACGGTCCAAGGCGGCAGGGGCCTTATCCGGGGCCAACGTCCTGACTTTC
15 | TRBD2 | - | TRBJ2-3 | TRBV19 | CASSFSGGSGDTQYF | TGTGCCAGTAGTTTTAGCGGGGGGTCAGGGGATACGCAGTATTTT
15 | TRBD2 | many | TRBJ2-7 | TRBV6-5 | CASSYSSGGAYEQYF | TGTGCCAGCAGTTACTCCAGCGGGGGGGCCTACGAGCAGTACTTC
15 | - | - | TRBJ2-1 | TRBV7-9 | CASSLASWQNNEQFF | TGTGCCAGCAGCTTAGCGTCTTGGCAGAACAATGAGCAGTTCTTC
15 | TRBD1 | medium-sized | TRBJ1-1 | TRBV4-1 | CASSYRGLTNTEAFF | TGCGCCAGCAGCTACAGGGGGCTTACCAACACTGAAGCTTTCTTT
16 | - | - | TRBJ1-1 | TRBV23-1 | CASSQHRGTPNTEAFF | TGCGCCAGCAGTCAACATAGGGGGACACCGAACACTGAAGCTTTCTTT
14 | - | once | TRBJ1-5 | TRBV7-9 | CASSLGGSDQPQHF | TGTGCCAGCAGCTTAGGAGGGTCCGATCAGCCCCAGCATTTT
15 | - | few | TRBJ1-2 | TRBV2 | CASSFGPRGNYGYTF | TGTGCCAGCAGCTTCGGACCGCGGGGGAACTATGGCTACACCTTC
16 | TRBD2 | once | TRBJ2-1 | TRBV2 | CASSVASGGVQREQFF | TGTGCCAGCAGTGTAGCTAGCGGGGGGGTTCAACGTGAGCAGTTCTTC
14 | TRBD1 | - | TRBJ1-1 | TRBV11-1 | CASSPQGGSTEAFF | TGTGCCAGCAGCCCACAGGGGGGGAGCACTGAAGCTTTCTTT
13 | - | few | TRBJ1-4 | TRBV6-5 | CASRSEAGEKLFF | TGTGCCAGCAGATCGGAGGCGGGGGAAAAACTGTTTTTT
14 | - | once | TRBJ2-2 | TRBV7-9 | CATQGLANTGELFF | TGTGCCACACAGGGCCTCGCGAACACCGGGGAGCTGTTTTTT
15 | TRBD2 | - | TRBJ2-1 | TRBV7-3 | CASSLIASGGNEQFF | TGTGCCAGCAGCTTAATTGCTAGCGGGGGGAATGAGCAGTTCTTC
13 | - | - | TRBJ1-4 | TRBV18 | CASSPQGNEKLFF | TGTGCCAGCTCACCCCAGGGTAATGAAAAACTGTTTTTT
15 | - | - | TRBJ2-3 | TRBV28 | CASRPGGAGTDTQYF | TGTGCCAGCAGGCCTGGGGGGGCTGGGACAGATACGCAGTATTTT
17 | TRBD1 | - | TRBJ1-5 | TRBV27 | CASAPRGADKGNQPQHF | TGTGCCAGCGCACCCAGGGGGGCAGATAAGGGCAATCAGCCCCAGCATTTT
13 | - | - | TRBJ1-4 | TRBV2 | CASSLQVQEKLFF | TGTGCCAGCAGTTTACAGGTACAGGAAAAACTGTTTTTT
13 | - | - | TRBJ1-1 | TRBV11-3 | CASSFRGSTEAFF | TGTGCCAGCAGCTTCAGGGGAAGCACTGAAGCTTTCTTT
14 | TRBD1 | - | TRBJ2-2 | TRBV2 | CASKGQENTGELFF | TGTGCCAGCAAGGGACAGGAGAACACCGGGGAGCTGTTTTTT
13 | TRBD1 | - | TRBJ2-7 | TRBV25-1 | CASSRTGHYEQYF | TGTGCCAGCAGTAGGACAGGGCACTACGAGCAGTACTTC
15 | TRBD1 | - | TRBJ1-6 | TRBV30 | CAWSAGGGLRSPLHF | TGTGCCTGGAGTGCAGGGGGCGGGCTAAGATCACCCCTCCACTTT
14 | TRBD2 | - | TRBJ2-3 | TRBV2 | CASGGGGNTDTQYF | TGTGCCAGCGGAGGCGGGGGAAACACAGATACGCAGTATTTT
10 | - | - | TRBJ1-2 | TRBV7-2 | CASSQYGYTF | TGTGCCAGCAGCCAATATGGCTACACCTTC
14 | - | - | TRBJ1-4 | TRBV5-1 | CASSSGTGDEKLFF | TGCGCCAGCAGCAGCGGGACCGGAGATGAAAAACTGTTTTTT
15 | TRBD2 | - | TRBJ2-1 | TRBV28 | CASRGSGGAGNEQFF | TGTGCCAGCAGGGGTAGCGGGGGGGCCGGTAATGAGCAGTTCTTC
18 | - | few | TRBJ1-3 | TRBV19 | CASSPKGRGGLSGNTIYF | TGTGCCAGTAGTCCCAAGGGACGGGGGGGTTTATCTGGAAACACCATATATTTT
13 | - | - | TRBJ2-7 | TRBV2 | CASLSRGSYEQYF | TGTGCCAGTCTCTCCAGGGGTTCCTACGAGCAGTACTTC
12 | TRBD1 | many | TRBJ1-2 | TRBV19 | CASRTGEEGYTF | TGTGCCAGTAGGACAGGGGAGGAGGGCTACACCTTC
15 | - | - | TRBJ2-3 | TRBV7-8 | CASSLGRVFTDTQYF | TGTGCCAGCAGCTTAGGCAGGGTTTTCACAGATACGCAGTATTTT
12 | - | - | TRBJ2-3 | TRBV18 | CASSLTRDTQYF | TGTGCCAGCTCGCTTACTCGGGATACGCAGTATTTT
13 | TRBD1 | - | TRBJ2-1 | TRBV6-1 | CASSEVSGDRAFF | TGTGCCAGCAGTGAAGTTTCCGGGGACAGGGCGTTCTTC
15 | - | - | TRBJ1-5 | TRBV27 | CASSRGDISNQPQHF | TGTGCCAGCAGTAGAGGGGACATTAGCAATCAGCCCCAGCATTTT
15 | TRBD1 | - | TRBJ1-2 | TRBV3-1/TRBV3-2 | CASSQETGAGYGYTF | TGTGCCAGCAGCCAAGAGACAGGGGCGGGCTATGGCTACACCTTC
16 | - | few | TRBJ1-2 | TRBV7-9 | CASSSTRGTANYGYTF | TGTGCCAGCAGCTCTACCCGCGGGACGGCTAACTATGGCTACACCTTC
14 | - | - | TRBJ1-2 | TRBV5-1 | CASSLVPGDYGYTF | TGCGCCAGCAGCTTGGTCCCAGGGGACTATGGCTACACCTTC
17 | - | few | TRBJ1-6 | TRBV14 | CASSQTILKFYSSPLHF | TGTGCCAGCAGCCAAACCATCCTAAAATTCTATTCTTCACCCCTCCACTTT
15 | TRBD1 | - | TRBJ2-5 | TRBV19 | CASRRPGQGEETQYF | TGTGCCAGTAGAAGACCGGGACAGGGAGAGGAGACCCAGTACTTC
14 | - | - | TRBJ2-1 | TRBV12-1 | CPAVATGSYNEQFF | -
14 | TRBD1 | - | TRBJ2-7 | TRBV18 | CASSPQGAGYEQYF | TGTGCCAGCTCACCTCAGGGGGCGGGCTACGAGCAGTACTTC
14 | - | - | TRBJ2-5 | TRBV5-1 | CASSLGEKLGTQYF | TGCGCCAGCAGCTTGGGAGAGAAGCTTGGGACCCAGTACTTC
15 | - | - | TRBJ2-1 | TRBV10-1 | CASSESQGILNEQFF | TGCGCCAGCAGTGAGTCGCAGGGGATCTTGAATGAGCAGTTCTTC
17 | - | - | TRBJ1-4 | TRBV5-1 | CASSLVRSGSTTEKLFF | TGCGCCAGCAGCTTGGTCCGGTCTGGGAGTACTACTGAAAAACTGTTTTTT
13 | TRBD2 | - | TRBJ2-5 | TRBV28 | CASSLASGGAGYF | TGTGCCAGCAGTTTAGCCAGCGGGGGGGCCGGGTACTTC
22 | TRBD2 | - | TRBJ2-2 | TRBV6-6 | CASSLYSRRAGGVVRGSGELFF | TGTGCCAGCAGTCTCTACTCCCGTCGAGCGGGGGGGGTCGTTCGGGGCTCCGGGGAGCTGTTTTTT
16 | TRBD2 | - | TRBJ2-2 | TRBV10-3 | CAISEPAGGLTGELFF | TGTGCCATCAGTGAGCCAGCGGGGGGGCTGACCGGGGAGCTGTTTTTT
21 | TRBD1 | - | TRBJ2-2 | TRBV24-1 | CATSDWPRGQGTISNTGELFF | TGTGCCACCAGTGATTGGCCCCGGGGACAGGGGACTATCTCGAACACCGGGGAGCTGTTTTTT
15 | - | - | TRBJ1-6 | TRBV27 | CASSLTDFFNSPLHF | TGTGCCAGCTCCTTGACAGACTTTTTTAATTCACCCCTCCACTTT
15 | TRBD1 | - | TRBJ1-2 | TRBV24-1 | CATSDSGQGSYGYTF | TGTGCCACCAGTGACTCGGGACAGGGGAGCTATGGCTACACCTTC
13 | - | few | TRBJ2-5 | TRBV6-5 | CASSYSAGETQYF | TGTGCCAGCAGTTACTCAGCGGGAGAGACCCAGTACTTC
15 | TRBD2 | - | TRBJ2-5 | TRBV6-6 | CASSPPRGVQETQYF | TGTGCCAGCAGTCCCCCCCGGGGGGTCCAAGAGACCCAGTACTTC
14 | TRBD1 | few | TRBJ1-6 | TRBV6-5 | CASDRGEAGSPLHF | TGTGCCAGTGACAGGGGGGAAGCAGGGTCACCCCTCCACTTT
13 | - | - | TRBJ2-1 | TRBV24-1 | CATQAEGYNEQFF | TGTGCCACCCAAGCGGAGGGTTACAATGAGCAGTTCTTC
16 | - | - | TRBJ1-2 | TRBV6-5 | CASSYSIPRDKKGYTF | TGTGCCAGCAGTTACTCGATTCCCCGGGACAAAAAGGGCTACACCTTC